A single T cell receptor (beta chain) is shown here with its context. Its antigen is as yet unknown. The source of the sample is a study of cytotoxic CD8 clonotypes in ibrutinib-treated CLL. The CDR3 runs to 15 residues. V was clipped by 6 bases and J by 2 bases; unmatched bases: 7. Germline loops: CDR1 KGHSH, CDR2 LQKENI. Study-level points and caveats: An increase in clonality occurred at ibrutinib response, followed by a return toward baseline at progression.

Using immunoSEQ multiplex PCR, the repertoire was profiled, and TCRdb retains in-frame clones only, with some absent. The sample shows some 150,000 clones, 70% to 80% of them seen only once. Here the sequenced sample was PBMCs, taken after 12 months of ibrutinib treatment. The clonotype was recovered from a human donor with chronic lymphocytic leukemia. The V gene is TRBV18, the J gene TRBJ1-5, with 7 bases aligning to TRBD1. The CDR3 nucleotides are TGTGCCAGCTCGGTAGACAGGGACGGCAATCAGCCCCAGCATTTT. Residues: CASSVDRDGNQPQHF.